The 20 T cell receptor beta chains listed next were all sequenced from one sample in a study of PD-L1 blockade in urothelial cancer. TCRdb's copy holds only in-frame clones and misses some; the assay was immunoSEQ multiplex PCR. The sample has under 70,000 clones, 75% to 90% seen once; the top ten hold around 1.6%. The sample's time point: pretreatment peripheral blood. This sample comprised PBMCs, obtained around atezolizumab (anti-PD-L1) treatment. The receptors derive from a man aged 70-80 years with urothelial cancer.

This clone was detected only a few times. CDR3: CASSLGQGPLEQYF. CDR3 in DNA: TGTGCCAGCAGCCTCGGACAGGGACCCCTCGAGCAGTACTTC. This chain joins TRBV6-1 and TRBJ2-7; 8 bases are shared with TRBD1. Germline values: CDR1 MNHNS, CDR2 SASEGT. Losses at the gene ends were 6 bases for V and 6 bases for J; bases not matched to a gene: 10. The CDR3 covers 14 residues.

The chain couples TRBV28 to TRBJ1-2, with 8 bases identical to TRBD1. Germline trimming cut 2 bases from V and 8 bases from J; bases unmatched to any gene: 4. The CDR3 consists of 13 residues. CDR1 and CDR2 from the germline V gene are MDHEN and SYDVKM. The CDR3 sequence: CASSLMTGDGYTF. In nucleotides, the CDR3 is TGTGCCAGCAGTTTAATGACAGGGGACGGCTACACCTTC.

This clone was counted a few times. The chain is built from TRBV4-2 and TRBJ2-1; 10 bases align to TRBD2. The CDR3 consists of 21 residues. V was pared by 3 bases and J by 2 bases, with 19 bases of the junction left unmatched. Germline lookup yields CDR1 LGHNA and CDR2 YNFKEQ. The DNA of the CDR3 is TGTGCCAGCAGCCAGGATACTTTCGGACTAGCGGAGCGAGAGACCTACAATGAGCAGTTCTTC. It specifies CASSQDTFGLAERETYNEQFF.

The rearrangement joins TRBV27 to TRBJ1-2, with 8 bases identical to TRBD1. The germline gives CDR1 MNHEY, CDR2 SMNVEV (reference sequence). The ends lost 8 bases at V and 7 bases at J; junction bases unmatched: 9. This CDR3 has 13 amino acids. The CDR3 sequence: CASAPPGGTGYTF. CDR3 coding DNA: TGTGCCAGCGCACCTCCAGGGGGCACTGGCTACACCTTC.

The V call is TRBV7-9, the J call TRBJ2-3; 7 nucleotides agree with TRBD2. Trimming removed 5 bases from V and 0 bases from J; junction bases left unmatched: 8. The CDR3 loop spans 16 amino acids. Germline V gene sequence: CDR1 SEHNR, CDR2 FQNEAQ (reference sequence). As DNA, the CDR3 is TGTGCCAGCAGCCCTCGACTAGCAACTAGCACAGATACGCAGTATTTT. Protein: CASSPRLATSTDTQYF.

The chain links TRBV6-6 to TRBJ2-2, with D maybe TRBD1 (6 bases). Trimming removed 2 bases at V and 8 bases at J, with 15 bases between. Per germline, CDR1 MNHNY and CDR2 SVGAGI (reference sequence). This CDR3 has 15 residues. CDR3 region: CASSYASTGWGELFF. The CDR3 DNA sequence: TGTGCCAGCAGTTACGCTTCGACAGGATGGGGGGAGCTGTTTTTT.

The chain recombines TRBV4-1 with TRBJ2-7; D perhaps matches TRBD1 (5 bases). This CDR3 has 14 amino acids. Germline CDR1 is MGHRA and CDR2 is YSYEKL. With 3 bases removed from V and 9 bases from J, the gap between germline ends came to 18 bases. DNA for the CDR3: TGCGCCAGCAGCCACCCTTGGGCCCCCCAGGGGCAGTACTTC. As protein: CASSHPWAPQGQYF.

For the CDR3, the DNA is TGTGCCAGCAGTGAAGCGCGGTGTGACCAGCCGATCTCAGAAAACATTCAGTACTTC. It translates to CASSEARCDQPISENIQYF. The rearrangement links TRBV2 to TRBJ2-4; D gene unclear. The germline gives CDR1 SNHLY, CDR2 FYNNEI. V gave up 0 bases and J gave up 5 bases, with 23 bases separating them. The CDR3 runs to 19 residues. Variable domain in full (rest from reference TRBV2 and TRBJ2-4): EPEVTQTPSHQVTQMGQEVILRCVPISNHLYFYWYRQILGQKVEFLVSFYNNEISEKSEIFDDQFSVERPDGSNFTLKIRSTKLEDSAMYFCASSEARCDQPISENIQYFGAGTRLSVL.

The rearrangement joins TRBV6-5 to TRBJ2-3; 8 nucleotides align to TRBD2. Germline V CDR1 and CDR2: MNHEY, SVGAGI. V dropped 6 bases and J dropped 5; count of bases not matched to a gene: 7. The CDR3 is made up of 14 amino acids. DNA of the CDR3: TGTGCCAGCAGCCGGAGCGGGACTAGAGATACGCAGTATTTT. It specifies CASSRSGTRDTQYF.

The genes are TRBV21-1 and TRBJ2-7; no check of the table's D call, TRBD2, against the DNA was made. TRBV21-1 corresponds to a pseudogene. This CDR3 region has 15 residues. The CDR3 loop is CASSKEVGRGGEQYF. DNA for the CDR3: TGTGCCAGCAGCAAAGAAGTAGGGCGGGGGGGGGAGCAGTACTTC.

The chain is built from TRBV11-2 and TRBJ2-7, with a possible D match to TRBD1 (5 bases). CDR1 and CDR2 (germline): SGHAT, FQNNGV. CDR3 length equals 15 residues. The V end lost 5 bases, the J end lost 6 bases, and 20 bases lay between the germline ends. CDR3 bases: TGTGCCAGCAGCCGACACGGCAGGGTGCCGGGCGAGCAGTACTTC. Protein product: CASSRHGRVPGEQYF.

The J gene is TRBJ2-1, the V gene TRBV5-5; TRBD2 might be the D (6 bases). The CDR3 has 15 residues. V lost 0 bases, J lost 6 bases, and 13 bases lay in between. Germline V CDR1 and CDR2: SGHKS, YYEKEE (reference sequence). The chain's CDR3 is CASSLGLDGINEQFF. CDR3 bases: TGTGCCAGCAGCTTGGGACTAGATGGAATCAATGAGCAGTTCTTC.

This chain uses TRBV29-1 with TRBJ1-1; D gene ambiguous. The germline V gene has CDR1 SQVTM and CDR2 ANQGSEA. Trimming shortened V by 6 bases and J by 2 bases, and 13 bases separated the two germline ends. The CDR3 is 13 amino acids. CDR3 loop: CSVRTAENTEAFF. The CDR3 nucleotides read TGCAGCGTACGCACGGCGGAAAACACTGAAGCTTTCTTT.

This rearrangement joins TRBV9 to TRBJ2-1, with D possibly being TRBD2 (6 bases). V lost 0 bases, J lost 4 bases, and 11 bases lay in between. The CDR3 consists of 15 residues. Per the germline V gene, CDR1 is SGDLS and CDR2 is YYNGEE. The CDR3 nucleotides read TGTGCCAGCAGCGTAGGTAGCGGAATTTACAATGAGCAGTTCTTC. It translates to CASSVGSGIYNEQFF.

The CDR3 nucleotides are TGTGCCAGCTCACCGACAGGGGGCGCGTTTTTGGGGACTGAAGCTTTCTTT. Residues: CASSPTGGAFLGTEAFF. This chain connects TRBV18 to TRBJ1-1; 10 positions match TRBD1. This CDR3 comprises 17 residues. Germline V lookup: CDR1 KGHSH, CDR2 LQKENI. The V gene end was trimmed by 3 bases and the J gene end by 5 bases; junction bases not matched to a gene: 12.

J is TRBJ2-7 and V is TRBV5-1, with TRBD1 identical over 8 bases. The CDR3 spans 14 residues. Trimming took 0 bases from V and 5 from J; bases not matched to a gene: 4. Germline values: CDR1 SGHRS, CDR2 YFSETQ. CDR3 DNA sequence: TGCGCCAGCAGCTTGGGACAGGGGATCGACGAGCAGTACTTC. Its protein is CASSLGQGIDEQYF. The full variable domain, its missing parts supplied by reference TRBV5-1 and TRBJ2-7, is KAGVTQTPRYLIKTRGQQVTLSCSPISGHRSVSWYQQTPGQGLQFLFEYFSETQRNKGNFPGRFSGRQFSNSRSEMNVSTLELGDSALYLCASSLGQGIDEQYFGPGTRLTVT.

The chain has TRBV7-2 and TRBJ2-3, with a weak D call TRBD2 (6 bases). Germline-derived CDR1 and CDR2 are SGHTA and FQGNSA. Trimming stripped 8 bases from V and 0 bases from J, with 12 bases between. CDR3 length equals 14 residues. The CDR3 nucleotides are TGTGCCAGCCTTAATAGCGGTAGCACAGATACGCAGTATTTT. Protein: CASLNSGSTDTQYF.

The V gene is TRBV7-2, the J gene TRBJ2-3; the match to TRBD2 covers 11 bases. V dropped 4 bases and J dropped 6; count of bases not matched to a gene: 3. The CDR3 extends over 14 amino acids. The germline CDR1 and CDR2 sequences are SGHTA and FQGNSA. Here the CDR3 reads CASSSSSGRDTQYF. The CDR3 DNA sequence: TGTGCCAGCAGCTCCTCTAGCGGGAGGGATACGCAGTATTTT.

This sequence joins TRBV9 and TRBJ2-2, with TRBD2 identical over 8 bases. The CDR3 length is 14 residues. Per the germline V gene, CDR1 is SGDLS and CDR2 is YYNGEE. The junction had 1 base not matched to a gene; V was cut back by 0 bases and J by 6 bases. The DNA for the CDR3 is TGTGCCAGCAGCGTAGGAGCGGGGGCCGGGGAGCTGTTTTTT. This gives the protein CASSVGAGAGELFF. Looking up the rest from reference TRBV9 and TRBJ2-2 gives the full variable domain: DSGVTQTPKHLITATGQRVTLRCSPRSGDLSVYWYQQSLDQGLQFLIQYYNGEERAKGNILERFSAQQFPDLHSELNLSSLELGDSALYFCASSVGAGAGELFFGEGSRLTVL.

The V gene is TRBV6-5, the J gene TRBJ2-7; tentatively, D is TRBD2 (7 bases). Germline CDR1 reads MNHEY; CDR2 reads SVGAGI. Deletions cut 6 bases from V and 2 bases from J, with 14 bases between. This CDR3 is built from 14 residues. CDR3 DNA sequence: TGTGCCAGCAGCCTAGGGAGGGGGACCTACGAGCAGTACTTC. Its translation: CASSLGRGTYEQYF.